A selection of T cell receptor beta chains follows, all from one sample in a study of post-analysis software for immune sequencing data. TCRdb passed the PCR reads through MiXCR, listing each CDR3 protein once. The table includes fewer than 900,000 distinct CDR3 sequences, 46% detected once. Material for sequencing was blood. Receptors were obtained from a girl aged 10 to 17 with multiple sclerosis. Each CDR3 is given with its conserved first and last residue. D genes are given only for firm matches. Where a row states a size, it is once, few, many or the class of an expanded clone; other rows omit it.

>.|TRBV20-1|TRBJ2-5|TRBD2
CRGLAGVETQYF
TGCAGGGGGCTAGCGGGAGTGGAGACCCAGTACTTC
>.|TRBV12-3/TRBV12-4|TRBJ2-1|TRBD2
CASNPSGTSENEQFF
TGTGCCAGCAACCCCTCCGGGACTAGCGAGAATGAGCAGTTCTTC
>.|TRBV14|TRBJ2-3|TRBD2
CASSQDRAGAPDTQYF
TGTGCCAGCAGCCAAGATAGGGCGGGAGCGCCAGATACGCAGTATTTT
>.|TRBV20-1|TRBJ2-3|.
CSARDLEGWADTQYF
TGCAGTGCTAGAGATCTGGAGGGTTGGGCAGATACGCAGTATTTT
>.|TRBV5-5|TRBJ2-1|TRBD2
CASSAGLALEQFF
TGTGCCAGCAGCGCCGGACTAGCTCTTGAGCAGTTCTTC
>.|TRBV2|TRBJ2-7|.
CASSEVKTYEQYF
TGTGCCAGCAGTGAAGTTAAGACCTACGAGCAGTACTTC
>.|TRBV20-1|TRBJ2-7|TRBD1
CSARGGTGADEQYF
TGCAGTGCCCGAGGCGGGACAGGAGCCGACGAGCAGTACTTC
>.|TRBV5-1|TRBJ2-7|TRBD1
CASSPDRGAYEQYF
TGCGCCAGCAGCCCGGACAGGGGGGCCTACGAGCAGTACTTC
>.|TRBV7-2|TRBJ1-5|.
CASTLGPQPQHF
TGTGCCAGCACCCTAGGCCCCCAGCCCCAGCATTTT
>.|TRBV20-1|TRBJ2-1|.
CSARDLVRPPTEEQFF
TGCAGTGCTAGAGATCTTGTCAGGCCCCCGACGGAGGAGCAGTTCTTC
>few|TRBV28|TRBJ2-7|.
CASSPVWGEQYF
TGTGCCAGCAGCCCTGTATGGGGCGAGCAGTACTTC
>.|TRBV6-1|TRBJ1-5|.
CASSEDRVKHF
TGTGCCAGCAGTGAAGACAGGGTCAAGCATTTT
>few|TRBV20-1|TRBJ2-7|.
CSARDRWAGSSYEQYF
TGCAGTGCTAGAGATCGGTGGGCAGGGAGCTCCTACGAGCAGTACTTC
>few|TRBV12-5|TRBJ2-1|.
CASGLGQGMDEQFF
TGTGCTAGTGGTTTGGGGCAGGGAATGGATGAGCAGTTCTTC